Listed here are 23 T cell receptor beta chains from one sample, sequenced in a study of T cell responses to AZD1222 COVID-19 vaccine. The repertoire was sequenced with immunoSEQ multiplex PCR; TCRdb's copy has only in-frame clones and lacks some. Among approximately 140,000 clones listed, 90% to 95% were seen once. The sequenced sample was peripheral blood, obtained on day 0 of AZD1222 vaccination. Receptor source: an adult in good health.

The genes are TRBV6-5 and TRBJ2-1; weak D call: TRBD2 (5 bases). Germline values: CDR1 MNHEY, CDR2 SVGAGI. The CDR3 covers 16 residues. V was shortened by 2 bases and J by 0 bases, with 11 bases between the two germline ends. CDR3 sequence (DNA): TGTGCCAGCAGTTACAACGGGGAAAGCTCCTACAATGAGCAGTTCTTC. As protein: CASSYNGESSYNEQFF.

J is TRBJ1-1 and V is TRBV12-5; D unclear. Trimming took off 0 bases at V and 2 bases at J, with 13 bases between the two ends. The germline CDR1 and CDR2 sequences are LGHNT and FRNRAP. The CDR3 runs 16 residues. The CDR3 is CASGLVLGRGNTEAFF. Here the CDR3 DNA reads TGTGCTAGTGGTTTGGTATTAGGGCGAGGAAACACTGAAGCTTTCTTT. Full variable domain (outside the CDR3, taken from reference TRBV12-5 and TRBJ1-1): DARVTQTPRHKVTEMGQEVTMRCQPILGHNTVFWYRQTMMQGLELLAYFRNRAPLDDSGMPKDRFSAEMPDATLATLKIQPSEPRDSAVYFCASGLVLGRGNTEAFFGQGTRLTVV.

This clone was seen only a few times. This chain links TRBV6-2 or TRBV6-3 with TRBJ2-1; 11 bases are a match to TRBD2. CDR1 is MNHEY and CDR2 is SVGEGT in the germline V gene. The CDR3 is made up of 14 amino acids. The trim removed 4 bases at V and 6 bases at J, leaving 2 bases unmatched. CDR3 sequence (DNA): TGTGCCAGCAGTTCGGGACTAGCGGCCAATGAGCAGTTCTTC. As protein: CASSSGLAANEQFF.

The rearrangement joins TRBV7-8 to TRBJ1-2, with unresolved D. The CDR3 covers 14 residues. The V end lost 5 bases, the J end lost 8 bases, and 18 bases lay between the germline ends. In germline, CDR1 is SGHVS, CDR2 FQNEAQ. The CDR3, as DNA: TGTGCCAGCAGCCCAATGGATTGGGGTACGGGCTACACCTTC. It specifies CASSPMDWGTGYTF.

This chain links TRBV7-8 with TRBJ1-5; D may be TRBD1 (5 bases). V dropped 6 bases and J dropped 4 bases, with 13 bases sitting between them. CDR1 is SGHVS, CDR2 FQNEAQ, per germline. The CDR3 runs 14 residues. Here the CDR3 reads CASRGVGGNQPQHF. The CDR3 nucleotides read TGTGCCAGCAGAGGGGTGGGGGGTAATCAGCCCCAGCATTTT.

The count of this clone is one. The rearrangement joins TRBV6-2 or TRBV6-3 to TRBJ1-1, with 8 bases lining up with TRBD1. The CDR3 has 17 amino acids. J lost 0 bases, V lost 2 bases, and 8 bases had no gene match. From germline, CDR1 is MNHEY and CDR2 SVGEGT. As DNA, the CDR3 is TGTGCCAGCAGTTACCTCCAGGGGGCCGGGTTGAACACTGAAGCTTTCTTT. The encoded protein is CASSYLQGAGLNTEAFF.

The chain has TRBV27 and TRBJ1-1; D unclear. This CDR3 comprises 11 residues. Germline V lookup: CDR1 MNHEY, CDR2 SMNVEV (reference sequence). V dropped 5 bases and J dropped 10 bases, with 11 bases sitting between them. DNA for the CDR3: TGTGCCAGCAGTGGCCGAGGGTTAGCTTTCTTT. Protein sequence: CASSGRGLAFF.

This clone appeared once. CDR3 region: CASSHRGTIAPNEQYF. CDR3 nucleotides: TGTGCCAGCAGCCACCGAGGGACAATAGCACCCAACGAGCAGTACTTC. The rearrangement joins TRBV3-1 (or the pseudogene TRBV3-2) to TRBJ2-7; TRBD1 is a possible D gene (6 bases). This CDR3 spans 16 amino acids. Per the germline V gene, CDR1 is LGHDT and CDR2 is YNNKEL (reference sequence). The V end lost 3 bases, the J end lost 5 bases, and 20 bases lay between the germline ends.

This chain links TRBV4-3 with TRBJ1-1; D gene unclear. The ends were cut back, 4 bases at V and 3 bases at J, with 15 bases in the middle. The CDR3 is 15 residues long. In germline, CDR1 is LGHNA, CDR2 YSLEER. The CDR3 bases are TGCGCCAGCAGCCCAGGTTTGGGGAAAGACACTGAAGCTTTCTTT. As protein: CASSPGLGKDTEAFF.

The chain couples TRBV7-2 to TRBJ1-1; TRBD1 agrees at 8 bases. Germline trimming cut 1 base from V and 1 base from J; bases unmatched to any gene: 8. This CDR3 is 17 amino acids long. Germline V lookup: CDR1 SGHTA, CDR2 FQGNSA. The CDR3 here is CASSLVGWTGSNTEAFF. The CDR3 DNA follows: TGTGCCAGCAGCTTAGTGGGGTGGACAGGGTCGAACACTGAAGCTTTCTTT.

In DNA, the CDR3 is TGTGCCATCAACAAGGGTGCGGCAGGGGGTAGGTCACCCCTCCACTTT. This encodes CAINKGAAGGRSPLHF. J is TRBJ1-6 and V is TRBV10-3, with 7 bases fitting TRBD1. Trimming removed 7 bases from V and 10 bases from J; junction bases left unmatched: 16. Looked up from germline, CDR1 is ENHRY and CDR2 is SYGVKD. The CDR3 contains 16 residues.

This chain joins TRBV21-1 and TRBJ1-5. TRBV21-1 has pseudogene status. The CDR3 length is 16 residues. This CDR3 reads CASSKERSISNQPQHF. The CDR3 DNA sequence: TGTGCCAGCAGCAAAGAAAGAAGCATTAGCAATCAGCCCCAGCATTTT.

The chain is built from TRBV27 and TRBJ1-1; D ambiguous. The germline CDR1 and CDR2 sequences are MNHEY and SMNVEV (reference sequence). The CDR3 is made up of 14 amino acids. Between the trimmed V and J ends, which lost 8 bases and 1 base, there was a span of 14 bases. The CDR3 reads CASSPHRGNTEAFF. The CDR3 nucleotides are TGTGCCAGCTCACCCCATCGGGGGAACACTGAAGCTTTCTTT.

The chain carries TRBV5-1 and TRBJ2-1; D perhaps matches TRBD1 (6 bases). CDR3 size: 13 residues. V lost 1 base and J lost 6, with 8 bases in between. Germline-derived CDR1 and CDR2 are SGHRS and YFSETQ. The CDR3 protein is CASSLQGSNEQFF. DNA of the CDR3: TGCGCCAGCAGCTTGCAGGGGTCCAATGAGCAGTTCTTC.

This rearrangement joins TRBV7-9 to TRBJ1-1; D perhaps matches TRBD1 (6 bases). The CDR3 is 16 residues long. Between the trimmed V and J ends, which lost 4 bases and 1 base, there was a span of 16 bases. The germline V gene encodes CDR1 SEHNR and CDR2 FQNEAQ (reference sequence). The CDR3 nucleotides read TGTGCCAGCAGCTCAACCTCGACAGGTTGGAACACTGAAGCTTTCTTT. It yields the protein CASSSTSTGWNTEAFF. Variable domain in full (rest from reference TRBV7-9 and TRBJ1-1): DTGVSQNPRHKITKRGQNVTFRCDPISEHNRLYWYRQTLGQGPEFLTYFQNEAQLEKSRLLSDRFSAERPKGSFSTLEIQRTEQGDSAMYLCASSSTSTGWNTEAFFGQGTRLTVV.

The chain joins TRBV28 to TRBJ1-3, with D hard to call. This CDR3 spans 13 amino acids. Germline loops: CDR1 MDHEN, CDR2 SYDVKM. V shed 3 bases and J shed 4 bases, with 7 bases lying between them. The CDR3 nucleotides read TGTGCCAGCAGTTTTGTGACAGGAAACACCATATATTTT. It specifies CASSFVTGNTIYF.

The chain employs TRBV2 and TRBJ1-2; 8 positions match TRBD1. CDR3 size: 12 residues. After removal of 6 bases from V and 10 bases from J, the junction contained 7 bases not matched to a gene. From germline, CDR1 is SNHLY and CDR2 FYNNEI. CDR3 in amino acids: CASRDRAIDYTF. The CDR3 DNA reads as TGTGCCAGCAGGGACAGGGCAATTGACTACACCTTC.

The V call is TRBV7-9, the J call TRBJ2-7; 8 positions match TRBD1. CDR3 length: 14 amino acids. Germline V gene sequence: CDR1 SEHNR, CDR2 FQNEAQ (reference sequence). The V and J ends lost 5 bases and 2 bases, in that order; junction bases with no gene match: 5. The CDR3 region has the DNA TGTGCCAGCAGCCCGGGACAGGAGACCTACGAGCAGTACTTC. This encodes CASSPGQETYEQYF. The full variable domain, with the rest looked up from reference TRBV7-9 and TRBJ2-7, is DTGVSQNPRHKITKRGQNVTFRCDPISEHNRLYWYRQTLGQGPEFLTYFQNEAQLEKSRLLSDRFSAERPKGSFSTLEIQRTEQGDSAMYLCASSPGQETYEQYFGPGTRLTVT.

The V gene is TRBV11-2, the J gene TRBJ1-3, with D possibly matching TRBD1 (6 bases). Germline lookup yields CDR1 SGHAT and CDR2 FQNNGV. Between the trimmed V and J ends, which lost 7 bases and 0 bases, there was a span of 10 bases. There are 14 residues in the CDR3. CDR3 residues: CASKGGVSGNTIYF. CDR3 coding DNA: TGTGCCAGCAAGGGGGGGGTCTCTGGAAACACCATATATTTT. Full variable domain (missing parts from reference TRBV11-2 and TRBJ1-3): EAGVAQSPRYKIIEKRQSVAFWCNPISGHATLYWYQQILGQGPKLLIQFQNNGVVDDSQLPKDRFSAERLKGVDSTLKIQPAKLEDSAVYLCASKGGVSGNTIYFGEGSWLTVV.

The chain recombines TRBV19 with TRBJ2-5; D is possibly TRBD1 (6 bases). Germline loops: CDR1 LNHDA, CDR2 SQIVND (reference sequence). This CDR3 contains 14 residues. Trimming removed 3 bases from V and 5 bases from J, with 13 bases in between. CDR3 sequence: CASSISGVVETQYF. The CDR3 DNA is TGTGCCAGTAGTATTTCAGGGGTGGTGGAGACCCAGTACTTC.

This chain connects TRBV15 to TRBJ2-1; D unresolved. The CDR3 runs to 17 residues. Trimming removed 0 bases from V and 4 bases from J, with 16 bases in between. CDR1 and CDR2 (germline): LNHNV, YYDKDF (reference sequence). This chain's CDR3 is CATSREFKELPYNEQFF. CDR3 nucleotides: TGTGCCACCAGCAGAGAATTTAAGGAGTTACCTTACAATGAGCAGTTCTTC. Looking up the rest from reference TRBV15 and TRBJ2-1 gives the full variable domain: DAMVIQNPRYQVTQFGKPVTLSCSQTLNHNVMYWYQQKSSQAPKLLFHYYDKDFNNEADTPDNFQSRRPNTSFCFLDIRSPGLGDTAMYLCATSREFKELPYNEQFFGPGTRLTVL.

This chain uses TRBV3-1 (or the pseudogene TRBV3-2) with TRBJ1-4, with D possibly matching TRBD1 (5 bases). The CDR3 consists of 16 residues. Germline CDR1 reads LGHDT; CDR2 reads YNNKEL (reference sequence). Trimming pared 4 bases from V and 7 bases from J, leaving 19 bases between. CDR3 sequence reads: CASSLPLGGAGEKLFF. Here the CDR3 DNA reads TGTGCCAGCAGCCTACCTCTTGGAGGGGCAGGTGAAAAACTGTTTTTT.

The chain employs TRBV21-1 and TRBJ2-7. TRBV21-1 is deemed a pseudogene. CDR3 length: 17 residues. The CDR3 DNA reads as TGTGCCAGCAGCTCAAGGGCCCACGACTCAAAAACCTACGAGCAGTACTTC. It codes for CASSSRAHDSKTYEQYF.